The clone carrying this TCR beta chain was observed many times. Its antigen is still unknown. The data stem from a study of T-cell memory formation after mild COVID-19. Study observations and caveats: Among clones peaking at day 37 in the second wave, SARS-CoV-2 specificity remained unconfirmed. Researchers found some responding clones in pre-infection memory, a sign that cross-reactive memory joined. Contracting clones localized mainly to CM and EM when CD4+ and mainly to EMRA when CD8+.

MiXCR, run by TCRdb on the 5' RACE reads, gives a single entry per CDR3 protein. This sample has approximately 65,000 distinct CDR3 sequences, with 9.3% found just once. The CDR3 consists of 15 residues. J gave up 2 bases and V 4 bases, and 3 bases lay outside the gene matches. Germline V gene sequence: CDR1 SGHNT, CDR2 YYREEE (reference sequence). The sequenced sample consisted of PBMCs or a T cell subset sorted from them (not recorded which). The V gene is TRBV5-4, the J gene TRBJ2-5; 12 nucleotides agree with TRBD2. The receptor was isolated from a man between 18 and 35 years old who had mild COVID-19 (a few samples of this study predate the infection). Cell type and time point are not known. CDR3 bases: TGTGCCAGCAGCCTGACTAGCGGGGGTCAAGAGACCCAGTACTTC. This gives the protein CASSLTSGGQETQYF.